This T cell receptor beta chain is drawn from a study of control samples from healthy donors and cancer patients. TCRdb's table, derived via immunoSEQ multiplex PCR, lists solely in-frame clones and lacks some. Here the sample spans approximately 90,000 clones, over 90% being singletons. The CDR3 runs 13 residues. V lost 6 bases and J lost 4; bases outside the gene matches: 4. Germline V gene lookup returns CDR1 MNHEY and CDR2 SVGAGI. The sample was blood. The chain joins TRBV6-5 to TRBJ1-2; 8 bases line up with TRBD1. The receptor was isolated from a woman aged 25 to 39 in good health. CDR3 sequence reads: CASSRTGIYGYTF. CDR3 nucleotide sequence: TGTGCCAGCAGCCGGACAGGGATCTATGGCTACACCTTC.